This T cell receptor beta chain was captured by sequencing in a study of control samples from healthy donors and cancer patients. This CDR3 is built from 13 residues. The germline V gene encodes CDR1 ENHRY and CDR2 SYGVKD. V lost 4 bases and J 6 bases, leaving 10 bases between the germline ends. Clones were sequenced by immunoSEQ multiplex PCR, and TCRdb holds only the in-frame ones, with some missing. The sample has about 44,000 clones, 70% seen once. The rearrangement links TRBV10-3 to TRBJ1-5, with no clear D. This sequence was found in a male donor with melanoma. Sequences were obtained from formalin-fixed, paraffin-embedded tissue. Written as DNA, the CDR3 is TGTGCCATCAGTGCAGAGGGAGGTCAGCCCCAGCATTTT. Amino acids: CAISAEGGQPQHF.